A selection of T cell receptor beta chains follows, all from one sample in a study of cytomegalovirus exposure and HLA in healthy donors. The assay was immunoSEQ multiplex PCR, and TCRdb's table has in-frame clones only and misses some. Of roughly 120,000 clones listed, around 73% are singletons. The sequenced sample was PBMCs. Receptors originate from a man in his sixties in good health and CMV-seropositive. Each CDR3 is given with its conserved first and last residue. A D gene is named only where the DNA matches it firmly. Size is omitted from some rows. Given values are once, few, many or a class for expanded clones.

length	size	D	V	J	DNA	CDR3
15	few	TRBD2	TRBV4-2	TRBJ2-1	TGTGCCAGCAGCCAAGTGGCGGGGGGGGTAAATGAGCAGTTCTTC	CASSQVAGGVNEQFF
14	NA	NA	TRBV7-9	TRBJ2-7	TGTGCCAGCAGCTTATCGGGGAGCTCCTACGAGCAGTACTTC	CASSLSGSSYEQYF
17	few	TRBD2	TRBV11-1	TRBJ2-3	TGTGCCAGCAGCTTAGGGACCGGGACTAGCGGGGCAGATACGCAGTATTTT	CASSLGTGTSGADTQYF
12	NA	NA	TRBV29-1	TRBJ1-2	TGCAGCGTTTCTCGGGGTGACTATGGCTACACCTTC	CSVSRGDYGYTF
15	NA	TRBD2	TRBV30	TRBJ2-7	TGTGCCTGGAGCGTTGGGACTAGCGGGGCTTACGAGCAGTACTTC	CAWSVGTSGAYEQYF
13	NA	NA	TRBV2	TRBJ1-2	TGTGCCAGCAGTGAGAGGGAAAGTAGCAGCTACACCTTC	CASSERESSSYTF
19	once	NA	TRBV10-2	TRBJ1-4	TGCGCCACCAGACTCCGAAAGACATCAGTCGTGCCAACTAATGAAAAACTGTTTTTT	CATRLRKTSVVPTNEKLFF
14	few	NA	TRBV19	TRBJ1-5	TGTGCCAGTAGCCAGGCGGGGGGCTATCAGCCCCAGCATTTT	CASSQAGGYQPQHF
15	NA	TRBD1	TRBV19	TRBJ1-2	TGTGCCAGTAGTTCGCGGGGGGACAGCAAATATGGCTACACCTTC	CASSSRGDSKYGYTF
18	NA	TRBD1	TRBV7-9	TRBJ1-2	TGTGCCAGCAGCCCGACACAAGGAGACAGGGTCTTGAGCTATGGCTACACCTTC	CASSPTQGDRVLSYGYTF
13	NA	TRBD2	TRBV11-3	TRBJ2-5	TGTGCCAGCAGCGCGGGGGGTAAAGAGACCCAGTACTTC	CASSAGGKETQYF
15	NA	TRBD2	TRBV4-1	TRBJ2-1	TGCGCCAGCAGCCGGGGACTAGCGGGGGGGCGTGAGCAGTTCTTC	CASSRGLAGGREQFF
14	NA	TRBD1	TRBV5-5	TRBJ2-7	TGTGCCAGCAGCTTCAGACAGGGAGCCTACGAGCAGTACTTC	CASSFRQGAYEQYF
12	few	NA	TRBV2	TRBJ2-5	TGTGCCAGCGGGGTAGCGAGGGAGACCCAGTACTTC	CASGVARETQYF
13	once	TRBD2	TRBV28	TRBJ2-2	TGTGCCAGCAAAGCGGGGGGTTCCGGGGAGCTGTTTTTT	CASKAGGSGELFF
14	NA	NA	TRBV29-1	TRBJ2-5	TGCAGCGTTGAAGCCAGGTTCCGTCCGGAGACCCAGTACTTC	CSVEARFRPETQYF
12	NA	TRBD2	TRBV10-3	TRBJ2-1	TGTGCCATCAGCCTAGCGGACAATGAGCAGTTCTTC	CAISLADNEQFF
17	NA	NA	TRBV4-1	TRBJ1-6	TGCGCCAGCAGCCGGTTCAGTAAGCGACTGGCTAATTCACCCCTCCACTTT	CASSRFSKRLANSPLHF
12	NA	TRBD2	TRBV6-1	TRBJ2-7	TGTGCCAGCGGGACTACCCTCTACGAGCAGTACTTC	CASGTTLYEQYF
18	NA	TRBD2	TRBV5-6	TRBJ2-2	TGTGCCAGCAGCCGGGGACTAGCGGGGGGCCAGCCCACCGGGGAGCTGTTTTTT	CASSRGLAGGQPTGELFF
15	NA	NA	TRBV6-5	TRBJ1-3	TGTGCCAGCAGTTACTCACCCGAGACTGGAAACACCATATATTTT	CASSYSPETGNTIYF
13	NA	NA	TRBV28	TRBJ2-2	TGTGCCAGCAGTTTTGGGGGGACCGGGGAGCTGTTTTTT	CASSFGGTGELFF
14	few	NA	TRBV28	TRBJ1-4	TGTGCCAGCAAGATGGCAGGGTCAATGAAGGAACTGTTTTTT	CASKMAGSMKELFF
14	NA	NA	TRBV7-2	TRBJ2-7	TGTGCCAGCAGCTTACGGGGTGGAGGATACGAGCAGTACTTC	CASSLRGGGYEQYF
14	few	TRBD1	TRBV2	TRBJ1-5	TGTGCCAGCAGTAGAGGGACAGGGTATCAGCCCCAGCATTTT	CASSRGTGYQPQHF
15	NA	TRBD2	TRBV5-1	TRBJ2-7	TGCGCCAGCAGCTTGGCGAGTGGACGGGAGGGCGAGCAGTACTTC	CASSLASGREGEQYF
16	few	NA	TRBV2	TRBJ1-5	TGTGCCAGCAGTGTGGGTTGGACTACGGGCAATCAGCCCCAGCATTTT	CASSVGWTTGNQPQHF
16	NA	NA	TRBV6-5	TRBJ1-3	TGTGCCAGCAGTTACTCGTCTGGCACCTCTGGAAACACCATATATTTT	CASSYSSGTSGNTIYF
15	NA	NA	TRBV5-1	TRBJ1-1	TGCGCCAGCAGCTTGGTGGGTCGGGAGAACACTGAAGCTTTCTTT	CASSLVGRENTEAFF
14	NA	TRBD1	TRBV6-5	TRBJ1-1	TGTGCCAGCACCAGAGACAGGGGGCTAACTGAAGCTTTCTTT	CASTRDRGLTEAFF
16	few	TRBD2	TRBV4-1	TRBJ2-2	TGCGCCAGCAGCCAGGGACTAGCTGAAACCACCGGGGAGCTGTTTTTT	CASSQGLAETTGELFF
15	NA	TRBD1	TRBV28	TRBJ1-2	TGTGCCAGCAGGACAGGGGCCGTTCCTGTGGGTGGCTACACCTTC	CASRTGAVPVGGYTF
13	NA	NA	TRBV7-3	TRBJ2-7	TGTGCCAACCAGGGCCAGGGTAGCTACGAGCAGTACTTC	CANQGQGSYEQYF
17	NA	TRBD2	TRBV2	TRBJ2-3	TGTGCCAGCAGTGAACATCAGGTGGGGGGAGGGACAGATACGCAGTATTTT	CASSEHQVGGGTDTQYF
11	NA	NA	TRBV7-9	TRBJ1-1	TGTGCCAGCAGCCTTCGGGGAGGCGCTTTCTTT	CASSLRGGAFF
14	NA	NA	TRBV7-9	TRBJ1-3	TGTGCCAGCAGCTTAGGAGTATCTGGAAACACCATATATTTT	CASSLGVSGNTIYF
15	NA	NA	TRBV7-9	TRBJ1-5	TGTGCCAGCAGCCTAGGGGCCTCCCCGTATCAGCCCCAGCATTTT	CASSLGASPYQPQHF
15	NA	TRBD1	TRBV5-1	TRBJ2-3	TGCGCCAGCAGCAAGGGACAGTTTGATACAGATACGCAGTATTTT	CASSKGQFDTDTQYF
14	many	NA	TRBV5-1	TRBJ1-2	TGCGCCAGCAGACAGGGAGCGCAGAGTTATGGCTACACCTTC	CASRQGAQSYGYTF
11	NA	NA	TRBV28	TRBJ1-2	TGTGCCAGCAGTTCCAGTCGAGGCTACACCTTC	CASSSSRGYTF